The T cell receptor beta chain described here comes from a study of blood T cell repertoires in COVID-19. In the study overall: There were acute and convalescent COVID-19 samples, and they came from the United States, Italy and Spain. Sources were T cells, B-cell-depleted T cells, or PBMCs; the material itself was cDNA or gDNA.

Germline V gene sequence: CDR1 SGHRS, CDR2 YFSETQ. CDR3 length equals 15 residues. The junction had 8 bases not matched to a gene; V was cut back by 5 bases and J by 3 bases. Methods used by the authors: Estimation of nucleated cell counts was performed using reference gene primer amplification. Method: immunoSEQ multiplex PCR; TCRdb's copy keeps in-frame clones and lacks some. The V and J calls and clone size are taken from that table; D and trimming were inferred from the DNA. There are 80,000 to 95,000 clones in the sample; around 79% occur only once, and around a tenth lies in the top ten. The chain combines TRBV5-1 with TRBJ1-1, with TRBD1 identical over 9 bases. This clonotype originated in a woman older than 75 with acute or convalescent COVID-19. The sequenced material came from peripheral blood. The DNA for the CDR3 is TGCGCCAGCAGGATGACAGGGGGGGAGGACACTGAAGCTTTCTTT. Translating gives CASRMTGGEDTEAFF.